The source of this T cell receptor (beta chain) is a study of cytomegalovirus exposure and HLA in healthy donors (TCRdb year 2017). Notes on the research overall: In an earlier analysis of under 750 of the donors, approximately 260 Gb of sequence data and some 120 million unique TCR beta sequences from 150 million to 200 million T cells were reported. Class I and class II HLA loci were covered by the typing at four-digit resolution. In a later analysis, previously published TCR beta repertoires from about 670 donors were re-analyzed and high-resolution HLA genotyping was added so that TCR occurrence patterns could be studied. Donor age, sex, ethnicity and CMV serostatus were compiled together with the repertoire data. Along with the roughly 700-subject first cohort, a separate validation cohort of 120 different subjects was used. Roughly 300 gigabases of sequencing data and about 92 million unique TCR sequences made up an early release that covered approximately 620 HLA-typed donors. The T cell repertoires of roughly 660 subjects were profiled by immunosequencing and related to cytomegalovirus serostatus. The study aimed to test whether cataloging public T cell receptors could reveal signatures of past pathogen exposure. In the later analysis, no new phenotypic data were used to find candidate immune exposures; instead, reliance was placed on TCR beta sequences and their occurrence across donors. The genetic ancestry cluster associated with self-reported Caucasian donors included over 80% of the roughly 400 genotyped donors. An earlier analysis of approximately 500 of the donors applied high-throughput TCR beta sequencing to assess whether each TCR beta V gene segment acted as functional or pseudogenic. Typing coverage differed by locus: A, B, C, DRB1 and DQB1 were typed in roughly 629-630 donors, DQA1 in about 510, DPA1 in roughly 590, and DPB1 in 450 to 480. Among 300 to 500 genotyped donors of the cohort, an average of approximately 220,000 unique TCR beta nucleotide sequences was sequenced per donor, of which about 20% were non-productive. Every repertoire in the discovery cohort had been generated on one and the same sequencing platform. Because of strong linkage in the cohort, roughly five DR-DQ haplotypes were treated as single units for association and clustering. A later genetic analysis took genome-wide SNP genotypes for about 60% of the roughly 670 donors and used that subset as a discovery cohort. To predict cytomegalovirus infection status, the study combined high-throughput TCR immunosequencing, statistical association of individual TCRs with disease status, and machine learning. The paper as a whole reports these results and caveats: In a later analysis, several top co-occurrence clusters were reported to appear linked to parvovirus B19, influenza, CMV and Epstein-Barr virus. The sequencing pipeline was judged likely to have produced a cluster of highly shared sequence variants as a technical artifact. Correlated functional status among segregating V segments might reflect linkage disequilibrium, but an unknown experimental factor could not be ruled out. The authors suggested that the approach could potentially be extended to other disease states and immunological phenotypes. A later analysis found that TCR association rates varied across HLA loci, with DRB1 alleles showing the most associated TCRs and HLA-C alleles the fewest. In a later analysis, HLA-associated TCR beta chains were found to be more clonally expanded and to have lower generation probabilities than equally common non-associated chains. Assigning TCR associations to individual alleles was difficult when HLA alleles, especially DR and DQ, strongly co-occurred. The 87-base-pair reads could not distinguish some IMGT-functional V segments, including TRBV6-2 and TRBV6-3, so those segments were excluded. In vitro tests confirmed that three of the cytomegalovirus-associated TCR beta chains recognize cytomegalovirus antigens. A later genetic analysis reported fewer N-insertions in productive TCRs among donors in an Asian-associated ancestry cluster than the approximately 670-donor mean. Because HLA typing was missing for some donors at each locus, association tests included only the typed subset. In a later analysis, most CMV-associated TCR beta chains were found to appear HLA-restricted, with HLA associations seemingly driven largely by CMV exposure. Cytomegalovirus status was reported to be diagnosed by the classifier with high specificity and sensitivity in both the original and validation cohorts. Because counts were too low, roughly 16 rarely observed V segments, including chromosome 9 orphons, were left out of the earlier analysis of about 500 of the donors. Most TCR sequences were seen in very few donors, while some public TCRs were found in many individuals. The study listed over 150 TCR beta chains as associated with cytomegalovirus. A later analysis associated roughly 17,000 TCR beta sequences with specific HLA alleles at a false discovery rate of 0.05. A further reported finding was that TCR beta sequences accurately predicted the HLA-A and HLA-B alleles for most subjects in the first cohort. In this cohort, only TCR beta chains were sequenced, and detectable features were limited by the absence of alpha or paired-chain data. CMV serostatus was the only immune exposure information available for the cohort. V-gene and J-gene trimming of TCR beta chains was associated with a missense DCLRE1C variant in a later genetic analysis, and the association was replicated in an independent cohort. In an earlier analysis of about 600 of the donors, most TCR beta V segments appeared in productive rearrangements about 87% or about 30% of the time, broadly matching IMGT annotations. Presence/absence analyses assumed roughly uniform sequencing depth across donors, an assumption that may not hold.

The CDR3 measures 17 amino acids from cysteine to phenylalanine. Just the 51-base CDR3 DNA is kept, in frame starting at base 1. Only a few counts were recorded for this clone. Its cognate antigen has yet to be identified. No much larger clonotype is one base removed from it; base qualities were not supplied. The cohort comprised around 690 healthy bone marrow donors. At the time of sampling, every cohort member was nominally healthy, though immune exposures that went unrecorded were likely present. The donor tested CMV seropositive and was one of the 289 seropositive cohort members. A peripheral blood sample was provided by each donor, and peripheral blood mononuclear cells were used for TCR beta sequencing. Genomic DNA was extracted from the blood cell samples with the Qiagen DNeasy Blood Extraction Kit. The library was made by the immunoSEQ multiplex PCR assay. The multiplex PCR relied on a mix of 60 forward primers for TCR Vbeta segments and 13 reverse primers for TCR Jbeta segments. Amplification of the CDR3 region of rearranged TCR beta genes was performed with a multiplex PCR assay on genomic DNA. On the Illumina HiSeq System, the amplified TCR beta libraries were sequenced as 87-base-pair reads. The authors' pipeline ran thus. A later analysis counted about 80 million unique TCR beta chains across the 666 repertoires, and some 11 million of these chains were shared by at least two donors. A nearest-neighbor algorithm error-corrected the raw reads and collapsed the reads into unique sequences, merging closely related sequences to remove PCR and sequencing errors. CDR3 sequences were aligned to IMGT reference sequences to assign V, D and J gene segments. For a sequence to be retained, a match of at least six nucleotides to both a V gene segment and a J gene segment was required. A rearrangement counted as productive if the CDR3 had no stop codons and remained in frame with V and J, and every other rearrangement counted as non-productive. CDR3 was defined by IMGT convention, running from the second conserved V-encoded cysteine to the conserved J-encoded phenylalanine. Sequences without an unambiguous match to a single V gene segment were excluded from the earlier analysis of about 600 of the donors. In an earlier analysis of some 590 of the donors, a V segment was called functional when productive rearrangements were above 56.7%, and segregating when the standard deviation between donors exceeded 5%. To diagnose cytomegalovirus status from the catalog of TCR beta chain sequences, a statistical classification framework was built. A later analysis assigned V and J genes by comparing TCR nucleotide sequences with IMGT/GENE-DB human TR gene sequences. In a later analysis, CDR3 sequences and most-parsimonious VDJ recombination scenarios were assigned using the TCRdist pipeline. In a later analysis, each TCR beta chain was defined by its CDR3 amino acid sequence together with its V-gene family, and reads without a unique V-gene family were excluded. To address suspected cross-contamination and a sequencing artifact, a later analysis removed 592 highly shared, low-generation-probability nucleotide sequences. For each public chain, a later analysis derived a clonal expansion index from normalized ranks of inferred template counts within each repertoire. A later analysis computed generation probabilities with a VDJ recombination model fitted to out-of-frame rearrangements, and checked the results against IGoR. A later analysis scored TCR-TCR, TCR-HLA and TCR-CMV co-occurrence with hypergeometric tests, applying a repertoire-size bias correction to TCR pairs. A later analysis estimated false discovery rates by permuting HLA or CMV assignments 20 times. A later analysis grouped co-occurring TCRs with DBSCAN, adding TCRdist sequence similarity when clustering within HLA-allele-positive subsets. Co-occurrence clustering excluded repertoires with fewer than 30,000 or more than 120,000 public chains, plus five with anomalous nucleotide sharing. This immuneACCESS table, as held by TCRdb, lists in-frame sequences with V and J called but not all clones. Of the missing ones, under half trace to an unresolved V gene in checked studies; the others have no known cause. D and trimming were read from the DNA, whereas the V and J calls and clone size are those reported in that table. The sample data list 120,000 or so clones, and over 9.5% of these were observed just once. The biggest ten clones account for about 4.6% of the sample.

Rearrangement joined TRBV21-1 to TRBJ2-4; the DNA was not compared with TRBD2, the D call given in the table. TRBV21-1 is a known pseudogene. Sequencing was done on a sample of PBMCs. This sequence originates from a woman under 30 in good health and CMV-seropositive. The DNA is TGTGCCAGCAGCAAAGCAGGGGTAGCGGGTGCCAAAAACATTCAGTACTTC. This encodes CASSKAGVAGAKNIQYF.